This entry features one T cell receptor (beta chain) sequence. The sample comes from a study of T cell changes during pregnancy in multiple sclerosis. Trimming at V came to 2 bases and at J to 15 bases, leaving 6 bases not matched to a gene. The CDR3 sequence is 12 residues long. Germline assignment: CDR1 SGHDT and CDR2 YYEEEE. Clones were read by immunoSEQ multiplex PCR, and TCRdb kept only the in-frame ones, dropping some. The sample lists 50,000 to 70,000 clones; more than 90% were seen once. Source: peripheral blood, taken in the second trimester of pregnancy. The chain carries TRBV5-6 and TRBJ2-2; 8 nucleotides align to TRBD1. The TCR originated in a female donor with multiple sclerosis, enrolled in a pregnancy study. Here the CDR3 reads CASSLWTGTMFF. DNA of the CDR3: TGTGCCAGCAGCTTATGGACAGGGACGATGTTTTTT.